In this sample, the clone carrying this T cell receptor beta chain turned up once. Assay used: immunoSEQ multiplex PCR; TCRdb lists only in-frame clones, some missing. The profile shows 55,000 to 75,000 clones, about 80% of them singletons. V gave up 6 bases and J gave up 0 bases, with 9 bases separating them. The germline CDR1 and CDR2 sequences are MNHEY and SVGEGT. The CDR3 loop spans 14 amino acids. This entry belongs to a study of blood T cell repertoires in COVID-19. V gene TRBV6-2 or TRBV6-3 combines with J gene TRBJ2-4; D uncertain. This receptor was identified in a man in his sixties or seventies who had recovered from COVID-19. The sequenced material came from peripheral blood. The CDR3 DNA is TGTGCCAGCAGCCTACAGATAGCCAAAAACATTCAGTACTTC. Translating gives CASSLQIAKNIQYF.